This T cell receptor (beta chain) was sequenced during a study of T cell responses to AZD1222 COVID-19 vaccine. Measured with immunoSEQ multiplex PCR; TCRdb has only the in-frame clones, and not every one. This table holds approximately 140,000 clones, roughly 90% found once. V shed 4 bases, J shed 10 bases, and the junction held 11 bases outside the gene matches. The V gene's germline CDR1 is MNHNS and CDR2 SASEGT. The CDR3 extends over 16 amino acids. This clonotype originated in an adult who received the AZD1222 COVID-19 vaccine. Source: peripheral blood, taken 28 days after the second AZD1222 dose. V is TRBV6-1 and J is TRBJ1-6; 9 bases match TRBD1. The DNA for the CDR3 is TGTGCCAGCAGTGGAAGGACAGGGGTCTCTCAGTCACCCCTCCACTTT. This codes for CASSGRTGVSQSPLHF.